A single sample gave rise to the 27 T cell receptor beta chains below, sequenced in a study of T cell changes during pregnancy in multiple sclerosis. The protocol was immunoSEQ multiplex PCR, while the TCRdb copy is restricted to in-frame clones and leaves out a portion. The sample lists about 38,000 clones; around nine tenths were seen once. The sample here was CD4+ T cells from peripheral blood mononuclear cells, taken after pregnancy. The receptor set was obtained from a female donor in good health, enrolled as a control in a pregnancy study.

The chain has TRBV30 and TRBJ2-3, with TRBD1 as a possible D gene (5 bases). The germline V gene has CDR1 GTSNPN and CDR2 SVGIG (reference sequence). Trimming removed 2 bases at V and 1 base at J, with 10 bases between. The CDR3 is made up of 14 amino acids. CDR3 protein: CAWSTGAGTDTQYF. The CDR3 DNA reads TGTGCCTGGAGTACTGGGGCAGGCACAGATACGCAGTATTTT.

The V and J genes are TRBV6-6 and TRBJ1-5; 9 nucleotides match TRBD1. This CDR3 comprises 14 residues. Per germline, CDR1 MNHNY and CDR2 SVGAGI (reference sequence). With 5 bases clipped from V and 3 bases from J, the junction kept 2 bases outside the gene matches. The DNA for the CDR3 is TGTGCCAGCAGTACAGGGGGCAACAATCAGCCCCAGCATTTT. Translating gives CASSTGGNNQPQHF.

A few counts support this clone. This rearrangement joins TRBV2 to TRBJ1-6; maybe TRBD1 (6 bases). CDR3 size: 17 residues. Germline V CDR1 and CDR2: SNHLY, FYNNEI. V shed 7 bases and J shed 8 bases, with 24 bases lying between them. CDR3 protein: CASTTRVGGPVDSPLHF. The CDR3 nucleotides are TGTGCCAGCACCACCAGGGTGGGGGGGCCGGTTGATTCACCCCTCCACTTT.

The V and J genes are TRBV6-1 and TRBJ1-1; 9 nucleotides align to TRBD1. This CDR3 has 17 residues. The V and J ends lost 2 bases and 6 bases, in that order; junction bases with no gene match: 13. Germline CDR1 is MNHNS and CDR2 is SASEGT. This chain's CDR3 is CASSETGWGTGMAEAFF. The CDR3, as DNA: TGTGCCAGCAGTGAAACCGGCTGGGGGACAGGGATGGCTGAAGCTTTCTTT.

The rearrangement uses TRBV7-2 and TRBJ2-4, with 8 bases that match TRBD2. Trimming cost V 5 bases and J 5 bases; bases outside gene matches: 8. Germline assignment: CDR1 SGHTA and CDR2 FQGNSA. The CDR3 has 15 residues. The CDR3 sequence is CASSQGRGVENIQYF. In DNA, the CDR3 is TGTGCCAGCAGCCAGGGGCGGGGGGTAGAAAACATTCAGTACTTC.

The CDR3: CASSLAGTGRGEKLFF. The DNA of the CDR3 is TGCGCCAGCAGCTTGGCCGGAACAGGGCGCGGTGAAAAACTGTTTTTT. The chain couples TRBV5-1 to TRBJ1-4, with a tentative D call TRBD1 (6 bases). The germline CDR1 and CDR2 sequences are SGHRS and YFSETQ. V shed 0 bases and J shed 7 bases, with 16 bases lying between them. This CDR3 contains 16 residues.

The chain uses TRBV25-1 and TRBJ2-1, with D possibly matching TRBD1 (5 bases). The CDR3 is 16 amino acids. V was clipped by 0 bases and J by 1 base, with 10 bases between them. The V gene's germline CDR1 is MGHDK and CDR2 SYGVNS. The CDR3 nucleotides read TGTGCCAGCAGTGAATATCTAAGGGGATCCTACAATGAGCAGTTCTTC. It codes for CASSEYLRGSYNEQFF.

V is TRBV4-3 and J is TRBJ2-5; TRBD2 matches at 10 bases. This CDR3 has 14 amino acids. The germline CDR1 and CDR2 sequences are LGHNA and YSLEER. V lost 3 bases, J lost 3 bases, and 1 base stayed unmatched. CDR3 in DNA: TGCGCCAGCAGCCACGGACTAGCGGAAGAGACCCAGTACTTC. This translates into CASSHGLAEETQYF.

This clone was seen a single time. DNA for the CDR3: TGTGCCAGCACCTCCGGAGCCTCTGTGGATGAGCAGTTCTTC. It encodes CASTSGASVDEQFF. The J gene is TRBJ2-1, the V gene TRBV11-2; D is unclear. Germline lookup yields CDR1 SGHAT and CDR2 FQNNGV. The CDR3 contains 14 residues. V lost 7 bases and J 8 bases, leaving 18 bases between the germline ends.

In DNA form, the CDR3 reads TGTGCCAGCAGTTTTTGGGGACAGGGAACTGAAGCTTTCTTT. This gives the protein CASSFWGQGTEAFF. The chain uses TRBV27 and TRBJ1-1; TRBD1 agrees at 9 bases. This CDR3 has 14 amino acids. Trimming removed 3 bases from V and 5 bases from J; junction bases left unmatched: 4. Germline loops: CDR1 MNHEY, CDR2 SMNVEV (reference sequence).

The rearrangement joins TRBV18 to TRBJ2-1, with D unresolved. From germline, CDR1 is KGHSH and CDR2 LQKENI. V dropped 6 bases and J dropped 8 bases, with 14 bases sitting between them. The CDR3 has 13 amino acids. DNA for the CDR3: TGTGCCAGCTCCCCGGGTGTTGTGGATGAGCAGTTCTTC. This gives the protein CASSPGVVDEQFF.

The chain's CDR3 is CASSLDPGYSGNTIYF. The CDR3 DNA follows: TGTGCCAGCAGCTTAGATCCAGGCTACTCTGGAAACACCATATATTTT. The rearrangement joins TRBV7-2 to TRBJ1-3, with D uncertain. The CDR3 length is 16 residues. With 1 base removed from V and 0 bases from J, the gap between germline ends came to 10 bases. Germline CDR1 SGHTA, CDR2 FQGNSA.

The gene calls are TRBV5-1 and TRBJ2-2; D might be TRBD1 (6 bases). Trimming took 0 bases from V and 3 from J, leaving 15 bases between them. CDR3 length equals 17 residues. The germline V gene has CDR1 SGHRS and CDR2 YFSETQ. The CDR3 sequence: CASSLDPDRTDTGELFF. DNA for the CDR3: TGCGCCAGCAGCTTGGATCCGGACAGAACTGACACCGGGGAGCTGTTTTTT.

V is TRBV27 and J is TRBJ2-1; 8 positions match TRBD2. V was clipped by 10 bases and J by 10 bases; unmatched bases: 12. This CDR3 is built from 13 residues. CDR1 and CDR2 from the germline V gene are MNHEY and SMNVEV (reference sequence). CDR3 nucleotides: TGTGCCACCAAATCGTCCGGGAGGGAGGAGCAGTTCTTC. Residues: CATKSSGREEQFF.

This clone showed up just a few times. The chain carries TRBV10-1 and TRBJ2-7; 8 nucleotides agree with TRBD1. CDR3 length equals 14 residues. Germline V CDR1 and CDR2: WNHNN, SYGVQD (reference sequence). J was trimmed by 3 bases and V by 2 bases; bases with no gene match: 3. CDR3 in amino acids: CASSEGDRYYEQYF. The CDR3 coding sequence is TGCGCCAGCAGTGAGGGGGACAGGTACTACGAGCAGTACTTC.

The rearrangement uses TRBV4-3 and TRBJ2-1; 10 bases fit TRBD2. V lost 1 base and J lost 1; bases outside the gene matches: 10. The CDR3 covers 19 residues. Germline lookup yields CDR1 LGHNA and CDR2 YSLEER. The CDR3: CASSQVRLAGAPSYNEQFF. The CDR3 bases are TGCGCCAGCAGCCAAGTTCGGCTAGCGGGGGCCCCTTCCTACAATGAGCAGTTCTTC.

The chain carries TRBV5-1 and TRBJ1-6, with 9 bases identical to TRBD1. The CDR3 totals 15 residues. The germline CDR1 and CDR2 sequences are SGHRS and YFSETQ. Unmatched junction bases numbered 1, after V lost 3 bases and J lost 3 bases. CDR3 region: CASSWDRDYNSPLHF. CDR3 coding DNA: TGCGCCAGCAGCTGGGACAGGGACTATAATTCACCCCTCCACTTT.

The V gene is TRBV6-1, the J gene TRBJ2-4; possibly TRBD2 for D (5 bases). V was pared by 4 bases and J by 1 base, with 11 bases between. This CDR3 comprises 15 residues. The V gene's germline CDR1 is MNHNS and CDR2 SASEGT. Here the CDR3 reads CASSVSGKAKNIQYF. The DNA of the CDR3 is TGTGCCAGCAGTGTCTCGGGGAAGGCCAAAAACATTCAGTACTTC.

A few counts support this clone. The chain employs TRBV19 and TRBJ1-1, with TRBD1 matching 9 bases. CDR1 is LNHDA and CDR2 is SQIVND in the germline V gene (reference sequence). The CDR3 has 14 residues. The J segment lost 5 bases and the V segment lost 3 bases, leaving 4 bases of the junction unmatched. CDR3: CASSIRGQGTEAFF. The CDR3 nucleotides read TGTGCCAGTAGTATTCGTGGACAGGGGACTGAAGCTTTCTTT. The complete variable domain, with remaining parts taken from reference TRBV19 and TRBJ1-1, reads DGGITQSPKYLFRKEGQNVTLSCEQNLNHDAMYWYRQDPGQGLRLIYYSQIVNDFQKGDIAEGYSVSREKKESFPLTVTSAQKNPTAFYLCASSIRGQGTEAFFGQGTRLTVV.

The V and J genes are TRBV12-5 and TRBJ1-2; 10 bases agree with TRBD1. V dropped 0 bases and J dropped 0; count of bases not matched to a gene: 7. In germline, CDR1 is LGHNT, CDR2 FRNRAP. This CDR3 comprises 18 residues. Here the CDR3 DNA reads TGTGCTAGTGGTTTGGTTTTCGGGACAGGGGACTCTAACTATGGCTACACCTTC. This gives the protein CASGLVFGTGDSNYGYTF. The variable domain in full, completed from reference TRBV12-5 and TRBJ1-2, reads DARVTQTPRHKVTEMGQEVTMRCQPILGHNTVFWYRQTMMQGLELLAYFRNRAPLDDSGMPKDRFSAEMPDATLATLKIQPSEPRDSAVYFCASGLVFGTGDSNYGYTFGSGTRLTVV.

The chain employs TRBV6-5 and TRBJ1-3; a possible D gene is TRBD1 (5 bases). V dropped 3 bases and J dropped 0 bases, with 9 bases sitting between them. This CDR3 has 15 amino acids. CDR1 and CDR2 from the germline V gene are MNHEY and SVGAGI. CDR3 amino acids: CASSYRGSSGNTIYF. DNA for the CDR3: TGTGCCAGCAGTTATAGGGGCTCCTCTGGAAACACCATATATTTT.

The V gene is TRBV5-4, the J gene TRBJ2-3; 9 bases are a match to TRBD2. The germline V gene encodes CDR1 SGHNT and CDR2 YYREEE (reference sequence). This CDR3 contains 14 residues. The ends lost 4 bases at V and 7 bases at J; junction bases unmatched: 7. The CDR3 loop reads CASSPAAGGNTQYF. Written as DNA, the CDR3 is TGTGCCAGCAGCCCCGCGGCGGGAGGGAATACGCAGTATTTT.

The chain couples TRBV5-1 to TRBJ2-5; 8 nucleotides match TRBD1. J was trimmed by 4 bases and V by 4 bases; bases with no gene match: 9. The CDR3 sequence is 15 residues long. Germline V gives CDR1 SGHRS, CDR2 YFSETQ. The CDR3 DNA reads TGCGCCAGCAGCCCGAGGGACAGGATCGGAGAGACCCAGTACTTC. Translating it yields CASSPRDRIGETQYF.

The chain couples TRBV7-2 to TRBJ2-5; 9 bases map to TRBD2. Germline V gene lookup returns CDR1 SGHTA and CDR2 FQGNSA. The junction had 12 bases not matched to a gene; V was cut back by 5 bases and J by 5 bases. This CDR3 spans 16 amino acids. CDR3 bases: TGTGCCAGCAGCCCGATGATAGCGGGAGTGGGGGAGACCCAGTACTTC. It specifies CASSPMIAGVGETQYF. Drawing the rest from reference TRBV7-2 and TRBJ2-5, the complete variable domain is GAGVSQSPSNKVTEKGKDVELRCDPISGHTALYWYRQSLGQGLEFLIYFQGNSAPDKSGLPSDRFSAERTGGSVSTLTIQRTQQEDSAVYLCASSPMIAGVGETQYFGPGTRLLVL.

The rearrangement joins TRBV4-2 to TRBJ1-1, with D maybe TRBD1 (5 bases). CDR3 length: 19 residues. In germline, CDR1 is LGHNA, CDR2 YNFKEQ. The V and J ends lost 2 bases and 1 base respectively, with 23 bases between them. The CDR3 spells CASSQNPSGFGSPNTEAFF. In nucleotides, the CDR3 is TGTGCCAGCAGCCAAAATCCTTCAGGGTTTGGATCACCGAACACTGAAGCTTTCTTT.

This chain links TRBV29-1 with TRBJ2-1; 9 bases line up with TRBD1. V dropped 8 bases and J dropped 0; count of bases not matched to a gene: 14. Germline-derived CDR1 and CDR2 are SQVTM and ANQGSEA. The CDR3 is made up of 17 amino acids. CDR3 nucleotide sequence: TGCAGCTCCCCGGGAGACAGGGGGTCCCTCTCCTACAATGAGCAGTTCTTC. It translates to CSSPGDRGSLSYNEQFF.

This chain joins TRBV7-8 and TRBJ2-3; 7 bases match TRBD2. The J segment lost 4 bases and the V segment lost 3 bases, leaving 13 bases of the junction unmatched. The CDR3 sequence is 17 residues long. Germline V gene sequence: CDR1 SGHVS, CDR2 FQNEAQ. The CDR3 region is CASSFPRVGGSADTQYF. CDR3 nucleotides: TGTGCCAGCAGCTTCCCCCGGGTGGGCGGGAGTGCAGATACGCAGTATTTT.